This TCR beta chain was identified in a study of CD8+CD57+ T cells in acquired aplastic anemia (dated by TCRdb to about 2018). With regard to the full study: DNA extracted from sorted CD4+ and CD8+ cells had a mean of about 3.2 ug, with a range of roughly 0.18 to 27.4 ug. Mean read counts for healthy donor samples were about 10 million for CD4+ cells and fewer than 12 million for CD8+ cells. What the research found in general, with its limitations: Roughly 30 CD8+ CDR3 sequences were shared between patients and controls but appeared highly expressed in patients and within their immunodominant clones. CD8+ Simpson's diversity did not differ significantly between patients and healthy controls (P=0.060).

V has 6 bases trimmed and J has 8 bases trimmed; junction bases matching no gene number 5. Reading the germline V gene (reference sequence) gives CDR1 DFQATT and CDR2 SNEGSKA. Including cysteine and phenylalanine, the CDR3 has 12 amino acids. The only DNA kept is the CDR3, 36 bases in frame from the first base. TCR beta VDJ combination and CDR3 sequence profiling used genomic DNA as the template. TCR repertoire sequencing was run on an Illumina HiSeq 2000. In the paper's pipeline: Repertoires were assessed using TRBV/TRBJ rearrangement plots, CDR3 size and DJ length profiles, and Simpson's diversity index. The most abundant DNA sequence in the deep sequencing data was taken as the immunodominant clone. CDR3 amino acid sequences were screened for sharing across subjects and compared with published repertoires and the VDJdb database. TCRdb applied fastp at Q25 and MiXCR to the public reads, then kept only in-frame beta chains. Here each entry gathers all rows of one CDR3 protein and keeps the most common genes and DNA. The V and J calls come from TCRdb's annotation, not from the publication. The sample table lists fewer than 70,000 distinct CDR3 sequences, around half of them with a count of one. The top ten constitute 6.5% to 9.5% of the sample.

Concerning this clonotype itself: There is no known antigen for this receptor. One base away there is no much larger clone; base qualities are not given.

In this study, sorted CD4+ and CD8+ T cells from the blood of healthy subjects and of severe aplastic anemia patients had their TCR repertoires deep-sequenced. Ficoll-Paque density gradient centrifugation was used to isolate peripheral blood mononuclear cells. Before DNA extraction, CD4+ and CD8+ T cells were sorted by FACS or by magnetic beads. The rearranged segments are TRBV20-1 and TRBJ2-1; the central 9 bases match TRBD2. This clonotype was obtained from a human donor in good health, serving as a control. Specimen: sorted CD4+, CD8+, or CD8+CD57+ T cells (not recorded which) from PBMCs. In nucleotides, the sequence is TGCAGTGCCGGACTAGCGAGCGATGAGCAGTTCTTC. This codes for CSAGLASDEQFF.